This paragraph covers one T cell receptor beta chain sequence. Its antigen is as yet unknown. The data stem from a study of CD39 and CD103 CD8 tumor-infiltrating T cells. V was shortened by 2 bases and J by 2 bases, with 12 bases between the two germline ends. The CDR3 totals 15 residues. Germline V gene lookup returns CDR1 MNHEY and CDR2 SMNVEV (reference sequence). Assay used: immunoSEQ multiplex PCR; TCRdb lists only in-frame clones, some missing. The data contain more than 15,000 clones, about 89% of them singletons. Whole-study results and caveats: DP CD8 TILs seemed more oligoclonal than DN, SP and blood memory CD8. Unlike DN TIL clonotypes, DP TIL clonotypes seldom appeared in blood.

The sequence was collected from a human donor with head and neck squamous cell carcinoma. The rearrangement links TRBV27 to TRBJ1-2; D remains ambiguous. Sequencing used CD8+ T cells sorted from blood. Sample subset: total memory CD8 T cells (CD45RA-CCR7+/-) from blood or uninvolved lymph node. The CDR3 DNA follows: TGTGCCAGCAGTTTAATCTTCTCGGGGAACTATGGCTACACCTTC. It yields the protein CASSLIFSGNYGYTF.